The entry below describes one TCR beta chain. Its cognate antigen has yet to be identified. No much larger clonotype is one base removed from it; base qualities were not supplied. The record originates from a study of control samples from healthy donors and cancer patients (dated by TCRdb to 2019 to 2021). From cysteine to phenylalanine, the CDR3 is 15 amino acids long. Left in the record is the CDR3 DNA by itself, 45 bases read in frame from the first base. Relative to germline, V is missing 0 bases and J is missing 8 bases, with 8 bases of the junction outside any gene match. According to the germline V gene, CDR1 reads SGHRS and CDR2 reads YFSETQ. Library generation was performed with the immunoSEQ multiplex PCR assay. Imported from immuneACCESS, the table was reduced by TCRdb to in-frame sequences with V and J called. These copies leave out some clones; in studies compared against another copy, an unresolved V gene accounts for under half, and the cause of the remainder is not known. The table for this sample lists fewer than 120,000 clones; approximately 87% of them were counted only once. The ten largest clones add up to roughly 3.5% of the sample.

Sample: PBMCs. The source of this sequence is a woman in her sixties with lung cancer. The rearrangement combines TRBV5-1 with TRBJ1-2; 9 bases in the junction line up with TRBD1. DNA sequence: TGCGCCAGCAGCTTGGACGGTGGACAGGGGTTCGGCTACACCTTC. It translates to CASSLDGGQGFGYTF.